Each of the 30 T cell receptor beta chains below was sequenced from the same sample in a study of PD-1 blockade in classical Hodgkin lymphoma. The time point here: cycle 4 day 1 (C4D1), after about 6 weeks of nivolumab. Patients all relapsed after autologous stem cell transplantation, and there was variation in brentuximab vedotin exposure. Sequencing used immunoSEQ multiplex PCR; TCRdb keeps in-frame clones, though not all of them. This sample has tens of thousands of clones; 90% occur once, and the top ten carry 2.9%. Sample: peripheral blood mononuclear cells (PBMCs), taken before the fourth cycle of nivolumab. All receptors derive from a human donor with classical Hodgkin lymphoma.

The CDR3 region is CASSTDPSGQYF. CDR3 nucleotide sequence: TGTGCCAGCAGCACGGATCCATCCGGGCAGTATTTT. This chain uses TRBV5-6 with TRBJ2-3; D uncertain. Trimming cost V 4 bases and J 11 bases, with 14 bases left between them. CDR1 is SGHDT, CDR2 YYEEEE, per germline. The CDR3 consists of 12 residues.

CDR3: CASRLAGGLRETQYF. CDR3 nucleotides: TGTGCCAGCAGACTAGCGGGGGGTTTGAGAGAGACCCAGTACTTC. The rearrangement joins TRBV2 to TRBJ2-5, with 12 bases that match TRBD2. There are 15 residues in the CDR3. V lost 6 bases, J lost 4 bases, and 6 bases stayed unmatched. Germline CDR1 SNHLY, CDR2 FYNNEI. Complete variable domain (other parts from reference TRBV2 and TRBJ2-5): EPEVTQTPSHQVTQMGQEVILRCVPISNHLYFYWYRQILGQKVEFLVSFYNNEISEKSEIFDDQFSVERPDGSNFTLKIRSTKLEDSAMYFCASRLAGGLRETQYFGPGTRLLVL.

This clone was observed once. This chain links TRBV30 with TRBJ2-3; D remains ambiguous. Germline lookup yields CDR1 GTSNPN and CDR2 SVGIG (reference sequence). The ends were cut back, 2 bases at V and 3 bases at J, with 6 bases in the middle. The length of the CDR3 is 12 residues. This CDR3 is CAWSRDTDTQYF. Written as DNA, the CDR3 is TGTGCCTGGAGTAGGGATACAGATACGCAGTATTTT. Filled out from reference TRBV30 and TRBJ2-3, the complete variable domain reads SQTIHQWPATLVQPVGSPLSLECTVEGTSNPNLYWYRQAAGRGLQLLFYSVGIGQISSEVPQNLSASRPQDRQFILSSKKLLLSDSGFYLCAWSRDTDTQYFGPGTRLTVL.

The chain couples TRBV11-1 to TRBJ2-1, with TRBD2 matching over 15 bases. Germline loops: CDR1 SGHAT, CDR2 FQDESV (reference sequence). V lost 5 bases and J lost 8; bases outside the gene matches: 10. The CDR3 covers 17 residues. CDR3 nucleotides: TGTGCCAGCAGCGCCGGGACTAGCGGGGGGCTTCGCGATGAGCAGTTCTTC. This sequence encodes CASSAGTSGGLRDEQFF.

The V and J genes are TRBV25-1 and TRBJ2-3; TRBD2 matches at 12 bases. Trimming took 5 bases from V and 2 from J; bases not matched to a gene: 8. This CDR3 has 17 amino acids. Per the germline V gene, CDR1 is MGHDK and CDR2 is SYGVNS. CDR3 region: CASSPRLAGAFTDTQYF. The CDR3 DNA follows: TGTGCCAGCAGTCCCCGACTAGCGGGGGCGTTCACAGATACGCAGTATTTT.

V usage is TRBV4-2 and J usage is TRBJ1-5; the match to TRBD1 covers 9 bases. The ends lost 1 base at V and 3 bases at J; junction bases unmatched: 10. CDR3 length: 18 amino acids. CDR1 is LGHNA, CDR2 YNFKEQ, per germline. The CDR3 sequence is CASSQVTAGQGLNQPQHF. CDR3 coding DNA: TGTGCCAGCAGCCAAGTTACAGCGGGACAGGGCCTCAATCAGCCCCAGCATTTT.

The sample holds one count of this clone. This rearrangement joins TRBV7-6 to TRBJ2-5; 11 nucleotides match TRBD2. The DNA end is a closer match to TRBJ2-7, so the J assignment may be wrong. The CDR3 is 14 amino acids. Germline lookup yields CDR1 SGHVS and CDR2 FNYEAQ. Written as DNA, the CDR3 is TGTGCCAGCAGCCTCGGACTAGCGGGCTACGAGCAGTACTTC. It specifies CASSLGLAGYEQYF.

V and J are TRBV27 and TRBJ2-5; D might be TRBD1 or TRBD2, each matching 6 bases. Trimming took off 6 bases at V and 1 base at J, with 12 bases between the two ends. The CDR3 totals 14 residues. In germline, CDR1 is MNHEY, CDR2 SMNVEV (reference sequence). The CDR3 DNA reads as TGTGCCAGCAGACCACGGGGGCTCCAAGAGACCCAGTACTTC. This codes for CASRPRGLQETQYF.

This rearrangement joins TRBV4-3 to TRBJ2-3; D ambiguous. The CDR3 is 14 residues long. Germline CDR1 and CDR2: LGHNA and YSLEER. The V gene lost 0 bases and the J gene lost 8 bases, with 12 bases spanning the gap. The CDR3 region has the DNA TGCGCCAGCAGCCAAGATTCTATTCTTGGTACGCAGTATTTT. Amino acid sequence: CASSQDSILGTQYF.

This clone is a singleton in its sample. The rearrangement links TRBV7-2 to TRBJ2-1, with D possibly being TRBD2 (6 bases). Trimming stripped 1 base from V and 4 bases from J, with 14 bases between. Germline V lookup: CDR1 SGHTA, CDR2 FQGNSA. There are 16 residues in the CDR3. CDR3 nucleotides: TGTGCCAGCAGCTTAGTAGGGCGGGGCGCTTACAATGAGCAGTTCTTC. As protein: CASSLVGRGAYNEQFF.

The chain recombines TRBV27 with TRBJ2-7; a possible D gene is TRBD1 (6 bases). Germline lookup yields CDR1 MNHEY and CDR2 SMNVEV (reference sequence). This CDR3 contains 16 residues. Trimming shortened V by 4 bases and J by 7 bases, and 23 bases separated the two germline ends. CDR3 loop: CASSYIGTTPPGEQYF. The CDR3 DNA is TGTGCCAGCAGTTATATCGGGACAACACCCCCTGGGGAGCAGTACTTC.

The chain joins TRBV27 to TRBJ2-7; D unresolved. Germline loops: CDR1 MNHEY, CDR2 SMNVEV (reference sequence). CDR3 length: 13 residues. The V gene lost 5 bases and the J gene lost 4 bases, with 12 bases spanning the gap. The chain's CDR3 is CASSPNPVYEQYF. In DNA form, the CDR3 reads TGTGCCAGCAGTCCCAATCCTGTATACGAGCAGTACTTC.

Points on this clone: The same CDR3 can be traced to other DNA sequences in this sample. The rearrangement links TRBV30 to TRBJ2-5; D may be TRBD1 (6 bases). Germline values: CDR1 GTSNPN, CDR2 SVGIG (reference sequence). This CDR3 comprises 17 residues. V was shortened by 7 bases and J by 4 bases, with 28 bases between the two germline ends. This CDR3 reads CASGWGRVSQGGETQYF. In DNA form, the CDR3 reads TGTGCCTCGGGGTGGGGGCGGGTGAGCCAAGGGGGAGAGACCCAGTACTTC.

J is TRBJ2-7 and V is TRBV5-1; D might be TRBD1 (6 bases). Germline CDR1 is SGHRS and CDR2 is YFSETQ. V was clipped by 6 bases and J by 5 bases, with 15 bases between them. The CDR3 is made up of 13 amino acids. CDR3 residues: CASTLTGSHEQYF. The CDR3 DNA reads TGCGCCAGCACGCTAACAGGGTCCCACGAGCAGTACTTC.

V is TRBV5-1 and J is TRBJ1-1, with D uncertain. V was cut by 2 bases and J by 0 bases, with 8 bases left in between. Germline loops: CDR1 SGHRS, CDR2 YFSETQ. This CDR3 has 14 residues. CDR3 sequence (DNA): TGCGCCAGCAGCTTACAGAGCATGAACACTGAAGCTTTCTTT. As protein: CASSLQSMNTEAFF.

V usage is TRBV5-1 and J usage is TRBJ1-6, with a possible D match to TRBD1 (6 bases). The CDR3 is 17 amino acids. V was cut by 0 bases and J by 0 bases, with 10 bases left in between. In germline, CDR1 is SGHRS, CDR2 YFSETQ. DNA for the CDR3: TGCGCCAGCAGCTTGGATACAGGGAGCTCCTATAATTCACCCCTCCACTTT. Translating it yields CASSLDTGSSYNSPLHF.

The rearrangement links TRBV7-9 to TRBJ2-1; the match to TRBD2 covers 8 bases. The CDR3 is 17 residues long. The germline V gene has CDR1 SEHNR and CDR2 FQNEAQ (reference sequence). The V segment lost 1 base and the J segment 2 bases; nucleotides outside the gene matches: 7. The CDR3 reads CASSLVTERGPYNEQFF. For the CDR3, the DNA is TGTGCCAGCAGCTTAGTTACGGAGCGGGGGCCCTACAATGAGCAGTTCTTC.

The chain uses TRBV19 and TRBJ2-3; the D gene could be TRBD1 or TRBD2 (5 bases each). The CDR3 has 16 amino acids. V shed 5 bases and J shed 4 bases, with 19 bases lying between them. CDR1 is LNHDA and CDR2 is SQIVND in the germline V gene (reference sequence). The CDR3 DNA follows: TGTGCCAGTAGTTCTCGACGGGGCCCGGCGGCAGATACGCAGTATTTT. Translation gives CASSSRRGPAADTQYF.

The chain links TRBV25-1 to TRBJ2-5; no firm D call. This CDR3 region has 12 residues. Between the trimmed V and J ends, which lost 8 bases and 5 bases, there was a span of 12 bases. In germline, CDR1 is MGHDK, CDR2 SYGVNS. CDR3 DNA sequence: TGTGCCAGCCGCCCCAATAGGGAGACCCAGTACTTC. Protein: CASRPNRETQYF.

This chain uses TRBV6-5 with TRBJ2-7, with a tentative D call TRBD1 (5 bases). V lost 9 bases to trimming and J lost 4 bases, with 10 bases between them. CDR3 size: 11 residues. Germline CDR1 reads MNHEY; CDR2 reads SVGAGI. CDR3: CASGQYYEQYF. Here the CDR3 DNA reads TGTGCCAGTGGACAATATTACGAGCAGTACTTC.

The V call is TRBV7-9, the J call TRBJ2-5; D is uncertain. Trimming stripped 1 base from V and 4 bases from J, with 7 bases between. CDR1 SEHNR and CDR2 FQNEAQ come from the germline V gene (reference sequence). This CDR3 contains 13 residues. The CDR3 DNA reads as TGTGCCAGCAGCTTAGACCGAGGAGAGACCCAGTACTTC. Its translation: CASSLDRGETQYF. The full variable domain, with the rest looked up from reference TRBV7-9 and TRBJ2-5, is DTGVSQNPRHKITKRGQNVTFRCDPISEHNRLYWYRQTLGQGPEFLTYFQNEAQLEKSRLLSDRFSAERPKGSFSTLEIQRTEQGDSAMYLCASSLDRGETQYFGPGTRLLVL.

The chain uses TRBV7-9 and TRBJ2-1; D is unresolved. Trimming stripped 5 bases from V and 6 bases from J, with 5 bases between. Germline V gene data show CDR1 as SEHNR and CDR2 as FQNEAQ (reference sequence). The CDR3 length is 11 residues. The CDR3 is CASSPVNEQFF. The CDR3 DNA is TGTGCCAGCAGCCCCGTCAATGAGCAGTTCTTC.

The V gene is TRBV4-2, the J gene TRBJ2-1, with 8 bases identical to TRBD1. The J segment lost 5 bases and the V segment lost 0 bases, leaving 12 bases of the junction unmatched. This CDR3 region has 18 residues. Per germline, CDR1 LGHNA and CDR2 YNFKEQ. CDR3 region: CASSQEADRGWVNNEQFF. CDR3 bases: TGTGCCAGCAGCCAAGAGGCAGACAGGGGTTGGGTAAACAATGAGCAGTTCTTC.

CDR3 in amino acids: CASTLGRGREETQYF. The CDR3 coding sequence is TGTGCCAGCACCCTAGGTCGGGGGCGCGAAGAGACCCAGTACTTC. This chain links TRBV6-5 with TRBJ2-5, with D perhaps given as TRBD1 or TRBD2 (6 bases each). Germline V gene sequence: CDR1 MNHEY, CDR2 SVGAGI. This CDR3 has 15 residues. Trimming took 7 bases from V and 3 from J, leaving 18 bases between them.

The gene calls are TRBV19 and TRBJ1-5; maybe TRBD1 (5 bases). The V end lost 4 bases, the J end lost 0 bases, and 22 bases lay between the germline ends. Germline assignment: CDR1 LNHDA and CDR2 SQIVND (reference sequence). The CDR3 covers 19 residues. CDR3 amino acids: CASSSQLGPRIYSNQPQHF. For the CDR3, the DNA is TGTGCCAGTAGTAGTCAGTTGGGACCGAGGATCTATAGCAATCAGCCCCAGCATTTT.

The chain's CDR3 is CASSLALTGEAFF. CDR3 nucleotides: TGTGCCAGCAGCTTAGCTCTAACGGGTGAAGCTTTCTTT. The V and J genes are TRBV7-2 and TRBJ1-1, with D hard to call. CDR1 and CDR2 from the germline V gene are SGHTA and FQGNSA. V lost 0 bases and J lost 7, with 9 bases in between. The CDR3 length is 13 residues.

V and J are TRBV19 and TRBJ1-4; possibly TRBD1 for D (5 bases). Trimming stripped 9 bases from V and 3 bases from J, with 20 bases between. This CDR3 region has 16 residues. Germline-derived CDR1 and CDR2 are LNHDA and SQIVND (reference sequence). DNA for the CDR3: TGTGCCAGCCGACGGGACGGAGGGAACTCTAATGAAAAACTGTTTTTT. Its protein product is CASRRDGGNSNEKLFF.

The V call is TRBV4-3, the J call TRBJ1-2; D is possibly TRBD1 (5 bases). CDR1 is LGHNA and CDR2 is YSLEER in the germline V gene. There are 14 residues in the CDR3. V shed 4 bases and J shed 8 bases, with 17 bases lying between them. The CDR3 nucleotides read TGCGCCAGCAGCCCCGGGGGGGTTGTGAGGGGCTACACCTTC. Translated: CASSPGGVVRGYTF.

J is TRBJ2-7 and V is TRBV6-1, with 13 bases matching TRBD2. This CDR3 comprises 15 residues. Unmatched junction bases numbered 4, after V lost 6 bases and J lost 2 bases. CDR1 MNHNS and CDR2 SASEGT come from the germline V gene. The CDR3 is CASSRGTSGTYEQYF. CDR3 nucleotide sequence: TGTGCCAGCAGCCGAGGGACTAGCGGGACCTACGAGCAGTACTTC.

This sequence joins TRBV7-9 and TRBJ2-3; 10 bases agree with TRBD2. Germline values: CDR1 SEHNR, CDR2 FQNEAQ (reference sequence). The CDR3 is made up of 18 amino acids. J gave up 0 bases and V 3 bases, and 9 bases lay outside the gene matches. The CDR3 nucleotides are TGTGCCAGCAGCTTCACGAGCGGGGGGGCTTCTAGCACAGATACGCAGTATTTT. Translated: CASSFTSGGASSTDTQYF.